These 21 T cell receptor beta chains were all obtained from the same sample, sequenced in a study of CD8 T cells in ankylosing spondylitis (dated by TCRdb to between 2016 and 2019). The full study reports these points: A TCR beta motif of about eight highly homologous amino acid variants appeared characteristic of blood from ankylosing spondylitis patients.

Antigen specificity for these receptors is unknown. Library creation used 5' RACE. TCRdb lists the instrument as Illumina HiSeq 2500. The public reads were quality trimmed at Q25 with fastp and then assembled into clones with MiXCR by TCRdb, keeping productive beta chains. Rows are unified per CDR3 protein, each entry keeping the most common DNA and genes. This sample is represented by over 600,000 distinct CDR3 sequences; roughly 19% of them were singletons. Approximately 18% of the sample lies in the top ten. The sequencing input was blood, either unsorted or a sorted T cell fraction (not recorded which). Receptors originate from a male donor with ankylosing spondylitis.

This sequence joins TRBV6-4 and TRBJ2-3; 8 nucleotides align to TRBD2. V lost 2 bases to trimming and J lost 3 bases; unmatched junction nucleotides: 7. The CDR3 is made up of 16 amino acids. Germline V CDR1 and CDR2: MRHNA, SNTAGT. The CDR3 reads CASSDGAGARTDTQYF. CDR3 nucleotide sequence: TGTGCCAGCAGTGACGGAGCGGGAGCACGGACAGATACGCAGTATTTT.

This chain connects TRBV28 to TRBJ2-3; D is unresolved. This CDR3 contains 14 residues. The V gene's germline CDR1 is MDHEN and CDR2 SYDVKM. Trimming took 4 bases from V and 0 from J, leaving 8 bases between them. This CDR3 reads CASSSPVSTDTQYF. CDR3 sequence (DNA): TGTGCCAGCAGTTCCCCTGTAAGCACAGATACGCAGTATTTT.

This clonotype came up a few times. The chain is built from TRBV7-9 and TRBJ2-7, with a tentative D call TRBD2 (5 bases). CDR1 SEHNR and CDR2 FQNEAQ come from the germline V gene (reference sequence). The V end was cut by 4 bases, the J end by 1 base, with 14 bases between. The length of the CDR3 is 15 residues. CDR3 residues: CASSSIASVSYEQYF. CDR3 DNA sequence: TGTGCCAGCAGCTCCATAGCGAGCGTTTCCTACGAGCAGTACTTC.

A few counts support this clonotype. This CDR3 is CASSTSGRATGELFF. CDR3 DNA: TGTGCCAGCAGTACCAGCGGGAGGGCCACCGGGGAGCTGTTTTTT. The chain links TRBV6-1 to TRBJ2-2, with 10 bases that match TRBD2. With V trimmed by 5 bases and J by 4 bases, 4 bases remained unmatched. The CDR3 is 15 residues long. CDR1 and CDR2 (germline): MNHNS, SASEGT.

The CDR3 reads CASTANMGTEAFF. The CDR3, as DNA: TGTGCCAGCACCGCCAATATGGGGACTGAAGCTTTCTTT. V usage is TRBV12-3 or TRBV12-4 and J usage is TRBJ1-1; D unclear. The CDR3 is 13 residues long. V shed 7 bases and J shed 5 bases, with 14 bases lying between them.

This chain links TRBV3-1 with TRBJ2-5, with 7 positions matching TRBD2. V gave up 2 bases and J gave up 4 bases; unmatched junction bases: 7. CDR1 is LGHDT and CDR2 is YNNKEL in the germline V gene (reference sequence). This CDR3 comprises 15 residues. DNA of the CDR3: TGTGCCAGCAGCCAATATGCGGGAGTAGGAGAGACCCAGTACTTC. It codes for CASSQYAGVGETQYF.

J is TRBJ2-3 and V is TRBV12-3 or TRBV12-4, with D hard to call. Trimming cost V 7 bases and J 5 bases, with 10 bases left between them. The CDR3 runs 12 residues. This chain's CDR3 is CASTNLVDTQYF. CDR3 nucleotides: TGTGCCAGCACCAACCTCGTAGATACGCAGTATTTT.

The rearrangement uses TRBV20-1 and TRBJ1-2; D is perhaps TRBD1 (5 bases). Germline V gene data show CDR1 as DFQATT and CDR2 as SNEGSKA (reference sequence). This CDR3 comprises 14 residues. The V and J ends lost 0 bases and 4 bases respectively, with 12 bases between them. DNA for the CDR3: TGCAGTGCTAGAGATAATAGGGGCCGCTATGGCTACACCTTC. This encodes CSARDNRGRYGYTF.

The table lists this clonotype with a few counts. V and J are TRBV3-1 and TRBJ1-5; possibly TRBD1 for D (5 bases). Germline CDR1 is LGHDT and CDR2 is YNNKEL (reference sequence). CDR3 length: 15 residues. V was pared by 1 base and J by 6 bases, with 13 bases between. This CDR3 reads CASSQGSGDGQPQHF. CDR3 nucleotide sequence: TGTGCCAGCAGCCAAGGTTCGGGGGACGGTCAGCCCCAGCATTTT. Full variable domain (missing parts from reference TRBV3-1 and TRBJ1-5): DTAVSQTPKYLVTQMGNDKSIKCEQNLGHDTMYWYKQDSKKFLKIMFSYNNKELIINETVPNRFSPKSPDKAHLNLHINSLELGDSAVYFCASSQGSGDGQPQHFGDGTRLSIL.

This clonotype was detected only a few times. J is TRBJ2-3 and V is TRBV6-5; possible D gene TRBD1, 6 bases. The germline V gene has CDR1 MNHEY and CDR2 SVGAGI. CDR3 length: 13 residues. The V end was cut by 4 bases, the J end by 7 bases, with 12 bases between. The CDR3 loop reads CASSSGHSNTQYF. CDR3 nucleotides: TGTGCCAGCAGTTCGGGACACTCAAATACGCAGTATTTT.

The chain is built from TRBV18 and TRBJ1-4, with D unclear. The V end lost 4 bases, the J end lost 0 bases, and 12 bases lay between the germline ends. Germline V gene sequence: CDR1 KGHSH, CDR2 LQKENI. The CDR3 is 16 amino acids. The DNA of the CDR3 is TGTGCCAGCTCACGAACGACACCTACAACTAATGAAAAACTGTTTTTT. Translating gives CASSRTTPTTNEKLFF.

This clonotype was detected only a few times. The chain couples TRBV5-6 to TRBJ1-1; D perhaps matches TRBD1 (5 bases). The germline CDR1 and CDR2 sequences are SGHDT and YYEEEE. With 0 bases removed from V and 0 bases from J, the gap between germline ends came to 18 bases. This CDR3 is built from 18 residues. As DNA, the CDR3 is TGTGCCAGCAGCTTGGCCCGGGGCCAAAGAAACATGAACACTGAAGCTTTCTTT. Its protein is CASSLARGQRNMNTEAFF.

V usage is TRBV7-9 and J usage is TRBJ2-3, with TRBD2 matching 10 bases. Unmatched junction bases numbered 9, after V lost 2 bases and J lost 4 bases. The length of the CDR3 is 17 residues. Germline V CDR1 and CDR2: SEHNR, FQNEAQ (reference sequence). Here the CDR3 reads CASSLRGASGSADTQYF. Here the CDR3 DNA reads TGTGCCAGCAGCTTAAGAGGGGCTAGCGGGAGCGCAGATACGCAGTATTTT.

The J gene is TRBJ1-5, the V gene TRBV7-9, with no clear D. V was clipped by 1 base and J by 2 bases, with 15 bases between them. CDR1 SEHNR and CDR2 FQNEAQ come from the germline V gene (reference sequence). This CDR3 spans 17 amino acids. In nucleotides, the CDR3 is TGTGCCAGCAGCTTAGGTAGCGAGGTCAGTGGCAATCAGCCCCAGCATTTT. This codes for CASSLGSEVSGNQPQHF.

CDR3: CASSNGQGARYF. The DNA of the CDR3 is TGTGCCAGCAGCAACGGACAGGGGGCAAGGTACTTC. This chain connects TRBV3-1 to TRBJ2-4; 11 bases match TRBD1. The germline V gene has CDR1 LGHDT and CDR2 YNNKEL (reference sequence). CDR3 length equals 12 residues. Trimming cost V 5 bases and J 15 bases; bases outside gene matches: 6.

This chain connects TRBV20-1 to TRBJ1-2; 8 nucleotides agree with TRBD1. This CDR3 contains 14 residues. From germline, CDR1 is DFQATT and CDR2 SNEGSKA (reference sequence). CDR3 in DNA: TGCATTTTTCCCCTTAAGGCAGGGACAGGTGGCTACACCTTC. Its protein is CIFPLKAGTGGYTF.

In this sample, this clonotype turned up a few times. This chain joins TRBV6-1 and TRBJ2-2, with 10 positions matching TRBD2. This CDR3 spans 15 amino acids. Germline values: CDR1 MNHNS, CDR2 SASEGT. With V trimmed by 6 bases and J by 4 bases, 5 bases remained unmatched. The chain's CDR3 is CASSGTSDSTGELFF. The CDR3 DNA reads TGTGCCAGCAGCGGGACTAGCGACTCCACCGGGGAGCTGTTTTTT.

This chain connects TRBV12-5 to TRBJ1-6; 7 nucleotides align to TRBD1. The CDR3 has 16 residues. Germline assignment: CDR1 LGHNT and CDR2 FRNRAP. V was clipped by 6 bases and J by 8 bases; unmatched bases: 13. This CDR3 reads CASGIPRNRGDSPLHF. CDR3 in DNA: TGTGCTAGTGGCATACCGAGGAACAGGGGTGATTCACCCCTCCACTTT.

This chain connects TRBV6-1 to TRBJ2-7; 10 bases map to TRBD2. Trimming removed 9 bases from V and 4 bases from J; junction bases left unmatched: 9. The CDR3 extends over 14 amino acids. The germline gives CDR1 MNHNS, CDR2 SASEGT. The CDR3 nucleotides are TGTGCCAGTAAGACTAGCGGGTCTCCTTACGAGCAGTACTTC. Translating gives CASKTSGSPYEQYF.

CDR3 DNA sequence: TGTGCCAGCAGTCCTACTGCCGGACGTACTGAGCAGTTCTTC. Translated: CASSPTAGRTEQFF. This chain uses TRBV7-2 with TRBJ2-1; no clear D. This CDR3 contains 14 residues. The V end lost 6 bases, the J end lost 9 bases, and 18 bases lay between the germline ends. Germline CDR1 SGHTA, CDR2 FQGNSA.

In the case of this clonotype: A much larger clone differs by one base, so this may be a read error. The rearrangement uses TRBV7-2 and TRBJ2-3, with D unclear. Germline V lookup: CDR1 SGHTA, CDR2 FQGNSA. CDR3 length: 12 amino acids. V was shortened by 5 bases and J by 2 bases, with 5 bases between the two germline ends. CDR3 region: CASSAFTDTQYF. In DNA form, the CDR3 reads TGTGCCAGCAGCGCCTTCACAGATACGCAGTATTTT. Variable domain in full (rest from reference TRBV7-2 and TRBJ2-3): GAGVSQSPSNKVTEKGKDVELRCDPISGHTALYWYRQSLGQGLEFLIYFQGNSAPDKSGLPSDRFSAERTGGSVSTLTIQRTQQEDSAVYLCASSAFTDTQYFGPGTRLTVL.